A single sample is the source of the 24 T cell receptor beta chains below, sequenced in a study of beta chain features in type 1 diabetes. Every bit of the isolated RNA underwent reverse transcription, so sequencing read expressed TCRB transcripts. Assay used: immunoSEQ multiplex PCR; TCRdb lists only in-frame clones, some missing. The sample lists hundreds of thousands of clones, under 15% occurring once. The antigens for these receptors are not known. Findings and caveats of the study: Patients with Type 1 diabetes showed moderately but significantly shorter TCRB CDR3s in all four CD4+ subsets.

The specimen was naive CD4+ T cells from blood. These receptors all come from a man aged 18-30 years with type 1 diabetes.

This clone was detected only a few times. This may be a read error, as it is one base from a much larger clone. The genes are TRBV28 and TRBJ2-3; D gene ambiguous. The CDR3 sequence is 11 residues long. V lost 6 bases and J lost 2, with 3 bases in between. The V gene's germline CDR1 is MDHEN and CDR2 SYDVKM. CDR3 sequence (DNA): TGTGCCAGCAGGTCCACAGATACGCAGTATTTT. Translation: CASRSTDTQYF.

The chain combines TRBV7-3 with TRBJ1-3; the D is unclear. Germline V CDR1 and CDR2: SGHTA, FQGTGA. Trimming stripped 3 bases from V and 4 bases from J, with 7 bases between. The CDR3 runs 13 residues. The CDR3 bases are TGTGCCAGCAGCTTTCAACGGGGAAACACCATATATTTT. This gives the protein CASSFQRGNTIYF.

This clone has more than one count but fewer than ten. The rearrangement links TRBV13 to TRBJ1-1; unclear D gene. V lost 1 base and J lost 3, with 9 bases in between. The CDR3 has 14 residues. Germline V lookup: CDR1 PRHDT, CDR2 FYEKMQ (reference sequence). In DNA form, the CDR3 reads TGTGCCAGCAGCTTAGCCCTGATGTACACTGAAGCTTTCTTT. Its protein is CASSLALMYTEAFF.

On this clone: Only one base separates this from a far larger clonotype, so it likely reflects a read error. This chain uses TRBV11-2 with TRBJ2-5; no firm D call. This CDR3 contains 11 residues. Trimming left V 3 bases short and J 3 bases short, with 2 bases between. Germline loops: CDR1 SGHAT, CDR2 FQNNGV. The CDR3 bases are TGTGCCAGCAGCTTCAAAGAGACCCAGTACTTC. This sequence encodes CASSFKETQYF.

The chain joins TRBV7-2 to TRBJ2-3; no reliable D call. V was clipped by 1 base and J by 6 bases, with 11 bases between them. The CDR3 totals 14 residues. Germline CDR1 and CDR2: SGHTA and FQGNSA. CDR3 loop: CASSLGTLRDTQYF. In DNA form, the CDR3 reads TGTGCCAGCAGCTTAGGTACTCTCCGGGATACGCAGTATTTT.

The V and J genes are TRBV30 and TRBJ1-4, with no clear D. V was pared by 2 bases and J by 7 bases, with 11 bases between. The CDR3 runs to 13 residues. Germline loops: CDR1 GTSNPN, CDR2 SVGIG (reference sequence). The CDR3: CAWSSGLGEKLFF. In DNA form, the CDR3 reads TGTGCCTGGAGTTCGGGTTTGGGTGAAAAACTGTTTTTT.

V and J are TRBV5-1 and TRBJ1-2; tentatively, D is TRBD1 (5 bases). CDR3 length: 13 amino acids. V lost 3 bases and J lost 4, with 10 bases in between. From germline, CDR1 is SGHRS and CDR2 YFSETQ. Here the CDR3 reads CASSSPGGYGYTF. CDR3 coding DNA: TGCGCCAGCAGCTCCCCCGGGGGCTATGGCTACACCTTC.

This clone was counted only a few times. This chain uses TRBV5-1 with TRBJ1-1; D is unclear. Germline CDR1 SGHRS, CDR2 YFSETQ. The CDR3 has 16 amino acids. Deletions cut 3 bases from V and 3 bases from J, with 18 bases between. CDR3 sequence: CASSSGSPSRDTEAFF. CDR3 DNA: TGCGCCAGCAGCTCGGGGAGCCCGTCCCGGGACACTGAAGCTTTCTTT.

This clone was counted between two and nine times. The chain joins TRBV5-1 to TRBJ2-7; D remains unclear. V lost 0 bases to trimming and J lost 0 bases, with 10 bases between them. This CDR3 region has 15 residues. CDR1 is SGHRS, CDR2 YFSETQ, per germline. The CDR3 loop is CASSLGAGDSYEQYF. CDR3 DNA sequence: TGCGCCAGCAGCTTGGGCGCAGGAGACTCCTACGAGCAGTACTTC. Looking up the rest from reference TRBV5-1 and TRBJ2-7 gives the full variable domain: KAGVTQTPRYLIKTRGQQVTLSCSPISGHRSVSWYQQTPGQGLQFLFEYFSETQRNKGNFPGRFSGRQFSNSRSEMNVSTLELGDSALYLCASSLGAGDSYEQYFGPGTRLTVT.

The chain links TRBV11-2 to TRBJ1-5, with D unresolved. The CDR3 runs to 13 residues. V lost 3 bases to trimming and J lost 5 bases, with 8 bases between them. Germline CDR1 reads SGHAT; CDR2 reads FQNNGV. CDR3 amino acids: CASSFGPDQPQHF. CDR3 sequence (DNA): TGTGCCAGCAGCTTCGGACCCGATCAGCCCCAGCATTTT. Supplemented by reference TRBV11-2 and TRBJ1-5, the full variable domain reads EAGVAQSPRYKIIEKRQSVAFWCNPISGHATLYWYQQILGQGPKLLIQFQNNGVVDDSQLPKDRFSAERLKGVDSTLKIQPAKLEDSAVYLCASSFGPDQPQHFGDGTRLSIL.

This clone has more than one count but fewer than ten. The CDR3 DNA is TGTGCCAGCAGCTTAGCTCATAAGGGGGAGCTGTTTTTT. It encodes CASSLAHKGELFF. The chain is built from TRBV7-2 and TRBJ2-2, with no clear D. The CDR3 extends over 13 amino acids. CDR1 and CDR2 from the germline V gene are SGHTA and FQGNSA. Trimming took 0 bases from V and 8 from J, leaving 7 bases between them.

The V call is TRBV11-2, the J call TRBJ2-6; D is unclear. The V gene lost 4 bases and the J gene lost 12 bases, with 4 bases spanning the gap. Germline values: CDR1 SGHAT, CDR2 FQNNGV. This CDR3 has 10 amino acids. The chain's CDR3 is CASSSAVLTF. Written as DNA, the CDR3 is TGTGCCAGCAGCTCGGCCGTCCTGACTTTC.

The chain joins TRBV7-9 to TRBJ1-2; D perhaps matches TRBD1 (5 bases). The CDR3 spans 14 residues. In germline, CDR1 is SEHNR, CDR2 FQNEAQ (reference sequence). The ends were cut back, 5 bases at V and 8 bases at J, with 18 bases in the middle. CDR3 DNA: TGTGCCAGCAGCCTCCAAGCCGGGGCTAACGGCTACACCTTC. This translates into CASSLQAGANGYTF.

CDR3 nucleotides: TGTGCCAGCAGTCCCCTCGCCCGGAGGAACACTGAAGCTTTCTTT. It translates to CASSPLARRNTEAFF. J is TRBJ1-1 and V is TRBV6-5, with D unclear. Trimming stripped 5 bases from V and 1 base from J, with 14 bases between. Per germline, CDR1 MNHEY and CDR2 SVGAGI. The CDR3 has 15 amino acids.

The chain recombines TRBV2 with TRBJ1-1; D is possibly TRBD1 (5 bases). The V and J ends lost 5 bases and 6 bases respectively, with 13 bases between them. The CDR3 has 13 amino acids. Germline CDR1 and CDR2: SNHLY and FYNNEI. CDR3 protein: CASSSGTVSEAFF. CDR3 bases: TGTGCCAGCAGTTCAGGGACCGTCTCTGAAGCTTTCTTT.

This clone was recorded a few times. The DNA for the CDR3 is TGCAGCGCTGGACACAGTAGCAATCAGCCCCAGCATTTT. It yields the protein CSAGHSSNQPQHF. The V and J genes are TRBV29-1 and TRBJ1-5, with D perhaps matching TRBD1 (5 bases). CDR1 SQVTM and CDR2 ANQGSEA come from the germline V gene. Deletions cut 7 bases from V and 0 bases from J, with 10 bases between. CDR3 length: 13 amino acids.

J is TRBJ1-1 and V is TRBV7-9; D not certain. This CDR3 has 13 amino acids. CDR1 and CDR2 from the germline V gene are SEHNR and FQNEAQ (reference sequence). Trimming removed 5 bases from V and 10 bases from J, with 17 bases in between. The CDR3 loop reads CASSNQARERAFF. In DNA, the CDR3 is TGTGCCAGCAGCAACCAAGCCCGGGAGAGAGCTTTCTTT.

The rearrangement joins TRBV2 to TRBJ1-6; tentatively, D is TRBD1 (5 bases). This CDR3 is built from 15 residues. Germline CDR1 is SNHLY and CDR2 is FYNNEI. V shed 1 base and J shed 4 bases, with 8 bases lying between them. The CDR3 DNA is TGTGCCAGCAGTGAAGGGGACGGTTATAATTCACCCCTCCACTTT. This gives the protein CASSEGDGYNSPLHF. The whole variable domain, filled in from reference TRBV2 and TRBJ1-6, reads EPEVTQTPSHQVTQMGQEVILRCVPISNHLYFYWYRQILGQKVEFLVSFYNNEISEKSEIFDDQFSVERPDGSNFTLKIRSTKLEDSAMYFCASSEGDGYNSPLHFGNGTRLTVT.

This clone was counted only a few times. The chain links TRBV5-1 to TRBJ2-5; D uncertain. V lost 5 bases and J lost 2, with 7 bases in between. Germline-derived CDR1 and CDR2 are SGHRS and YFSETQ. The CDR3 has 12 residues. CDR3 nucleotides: TGCGCCAGCAGTACGGAGCAAGAGACCCAGTACTTC. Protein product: CASSTEQETQYF.

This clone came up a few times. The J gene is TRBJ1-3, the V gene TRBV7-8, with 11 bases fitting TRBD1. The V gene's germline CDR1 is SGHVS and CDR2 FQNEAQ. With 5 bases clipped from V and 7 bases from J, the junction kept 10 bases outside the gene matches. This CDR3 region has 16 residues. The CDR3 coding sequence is TGTGCCAGCAGCCGGACAGGGGGCGCAATGTGGAACACCATATATTTT. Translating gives CASSRTGGAMWNTIYF.

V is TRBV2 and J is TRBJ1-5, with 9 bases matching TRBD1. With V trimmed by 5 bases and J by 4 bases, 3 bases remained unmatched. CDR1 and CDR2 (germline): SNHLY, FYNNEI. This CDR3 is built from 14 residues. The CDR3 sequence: CASSRTGENQPQHF. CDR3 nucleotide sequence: TGTGCCAGCAGTCGGACAGGGGAAAATCAGCCCCAGCATTTT.

CDR3 nucleotides: TGCGCCAGCAGCCCCGACTGGAATGAGCAGTTCTTC. The encoded protein is CASSPDWNEQFF. The J gene is TRBJ2-1, the V gene TRBV5-1; D remains ambiguous. Trimming took off 4 bases at V and 7 bases at J, with 9 bases between the two ends. This CDR3 is built from 12 residues. Germline-derived CDR1 and CDR2 are SGHRS and YFSETQ.

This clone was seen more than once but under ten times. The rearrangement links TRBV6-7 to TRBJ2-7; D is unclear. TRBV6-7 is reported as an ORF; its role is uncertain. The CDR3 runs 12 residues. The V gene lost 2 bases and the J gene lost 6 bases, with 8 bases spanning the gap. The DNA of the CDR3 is TGTGCCAGCAGTTACAGGCGGAGCGAGCAGTACTTC. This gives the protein CASSYRRSEQYF.

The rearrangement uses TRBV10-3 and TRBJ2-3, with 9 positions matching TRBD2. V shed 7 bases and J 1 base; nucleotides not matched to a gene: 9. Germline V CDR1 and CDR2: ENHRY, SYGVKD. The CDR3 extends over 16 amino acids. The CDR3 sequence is CAIKRAGGVGTDTQYF. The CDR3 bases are TGTGCCATCAAGCGAGCGGGGGGCGTGGGCACAGATACGCAGTATTTT.